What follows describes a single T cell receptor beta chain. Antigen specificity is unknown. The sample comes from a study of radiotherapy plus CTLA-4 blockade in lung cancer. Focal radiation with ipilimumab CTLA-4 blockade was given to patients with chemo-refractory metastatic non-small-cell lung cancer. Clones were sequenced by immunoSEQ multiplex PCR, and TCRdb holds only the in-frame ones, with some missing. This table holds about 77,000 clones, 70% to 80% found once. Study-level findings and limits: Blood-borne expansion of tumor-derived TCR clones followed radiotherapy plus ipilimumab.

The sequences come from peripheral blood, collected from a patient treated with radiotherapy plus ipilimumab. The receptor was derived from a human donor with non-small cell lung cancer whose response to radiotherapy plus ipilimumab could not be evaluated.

DNA of the CDR3: TGCGCCAGCAGCTTCGCGGGGTTAACGAACGAGCAGTACTTC. This sequence encodes CASSFAGLTNEQYF. The chain has TRBV5-1 and TRBJ2-5; maybe TRBD2 (6 bases). The J call may be faulty, since TRBJ2-7 better matches the DNA end. Germline V gives CDR1 SGHRS, CDR2 YFSETQ. The CDR3 contains 14 residues.